This TCR beta chain emerged from a study of blood T cell repertoires in COVID-19 (dated by TCRdb to about 2020). The study in broad terms: The collaborator samples originated in the United States, Italy and Spain and spanned the acute and convalescent phases of COVID-19. The prospective study material was composed of cDNA or gDNA derived from T cells, B-cell-depleted T cells, or PBMCs. Deeply sampled blood TCRbeta repertoires from subjects exposed to, actively infected with, or recovered from COVID-19 were included in the dataset. The repertoires were made available in a free public database intended to serve as a resource for research on the immune response to SARS-CoV-2. Samples were obtained from the ongoing ImmuneRACE study (first 160 participants) and from about 1,300 subjects provided by 6 global collaborators. The sample metadata nearly always contained a de-identified subject ID, COVID-19 status, age in years and sex. Where HLA class I and class II types were available, the types were taken from metadata supplied by the sample provider, not from assay-based typing. Beyond this particular receptor, the publication reports: The quantity of clinical and demographic metadata differed by source and by participant and was supplied without curation.

The immunoSEQ Assay, a bias-controlled multiplex PCR, was used to amplify TCRbeta CDR3 regions from genomic DNA. As for the original processing: Within the assay, amplification of reference gene primers was used to estimate how many nucleated cells each sample contained. To quantify the absolute abundance of each unique TCRbeta CDR3 rearrangement, sequence reads were collapsed and filtered. For each sample, productive Simpson clonality was calculated by taking the square root of Simpson's diversity index across productive rearrangements. TCRdb re-hosts the immuneACCESS table, in-frame sequences only. Its copies lack some clones; in the studies checked, an unresolved V gene accounts for under half of them, and the cause for the rest is not known. Clonal size and the V and J genes are those of that table, whereas D and trimming came from the DNA. In this sample the table shows about 140,000 clones, roughly 82% of which occur a single time. Together, the top ten hold around 13% of the sample.

Worth noting for this clone: There is no known antigen for this receptor. Per-nucleotide qualities are absent, and no much larger clonotype sits a single base away.

V lost 2 bases and J lost 9 bases; the stretch between them is 14 bases long. Measured from the cysteine to the phenylalanine, the CDR3 is 14 residues long. Just the 42-base CDR3 DNA is kept, in frame starting at base 1. Via the germline V gene, CDR1 is KGHSH and CDR2 LQKENI. Whole blood was collected in K2EDTA tubes by collaborating institutions according to the institutions' own protocols. For TCRbeta analysis, collaborators shipped samples as frozen whole blood, isolated PBMCs, or DNA extracted from either of those sample types. The rearranged chain carries TRBV18 and TRBJ1-5; no D gene can be assigned with confidence. The TCR originated in a man older than 75 with acute or convalescent COVID-19. The sequenced sample was peripheral blood. CDR3 region: CASSPERDGGPQHF. The nucleotide sequence is given as TGTGCCAGCTCACCAGAACGGGATGGTGGGCCCCAGCATTTT.